This passage covers 13 T cell receptor beta chains from one sample sequenced in a study of T-cell reconstitution after alpha-beta-depleted transplantation in children. Unique molecular identifiers were used in preparing the TCRbeta library. One entry per CDR3 protein results from TCRdb running MiXCR on the PCR reads. The sample has hundreds of thousands of distinct CDR3 sequences, approximately 17% seen once. The sample was PBMCs from the stem cell graft donor, taken from the stem cell graft. Receptors were obtained from a human donor who donated a stem cell graft to a child with acute myeloid leukemia.

The chain combines TRBV7-9 with TRBJ2-1; possible D gene TRBD1, 5 bases. CDR1 and CDR2 (germline): SEHNR, FQNEAQ (reference sequence). The CDR3 is 14 amino acids. Trimming took off 1 base at V and 8 bases at J, with 12 bases between the two ends. The CDR3 region has the DNA TGTGCCAGCAGCTTAGTGGGCAGGGCCTATGAGCAGTTCTTC. It yields the protein CASSLVGRAYEQFF.

In regard to this clonotype: This could be a read error, since a much larger clone is one nucleotide away. Lacking the conserved final phenylalanine or tryptophan, this CDR3 likely reflects a read error. V is TRBV29-1 and J is TRBJ2-1, with a tentative D call TRBD2 (6 bases). Germline V CDR1 and CDR2: SQVTM, ANQGSEA. V shed 7 bases and J shed 8 bases, with 9 bases lying between them. There are 10 residues in the CDR3. CDR3 DNA: TGCAGCGGCGGGACCTATGAGCAGTTCTGC. Its translation is CSGGTYEQFC.

This rearrangement joins TRBV4-3 to TRBJ2-2, with unresolved D. Germline V gene sequence: CDR1 LGHNA, CDR2 YSLEER. The CDR3 consists of 14 residues. The V gene lost 0 bases and the J gene lost 5 bases, with 7 bases spanning the gap. The CDR3 spells CASSQDEKTGELFF. As DNA, the CDR3 is TGCGCCAGCAGCCAAGATGAGAAGACCGGGGAGCTGTTTTTT.

This chain uses TRBV5-1 with TRBJ2-4; 8 bases are shared with TRBD1. Germline lookup yields CDR1 SGHRS and CDR2 YFSETQ. The CDR3 spans 15 residues. The J segment lost 8 bases and the V segment lost 0 bases, leaving 7 bases of the junction unmatched. CDR3 protein: CASSLEKQGGDIQYF. CDR3 nucleotides: TGCGCCAGCAGCTTGGAAAAACAGGGGGGTGACATTCAGTACTTC.

The V gene is TRBV12-3 or TRBV12-4, the J gene TRBJ2-5; D not certain. The CDR3 has 12 residues. Trimming took 3 bases from V and 4 from J, leaving 6 bases between them. The CDR3 DNA reads TGTGCCAGCAGTTTTGGTTTAGAGACCCAGTACTTC. Translated, it gives CASSFGLETQYF.

The rearrangement joins TRBV15 to TRBJ1-2, with D unclear. Germline V gene sequence: CDR1 LNHNV, CDR2 YYDKDF (reference sequence). Trimming stripped 0 bases from V and 3 bases from J, with 5 bases between. The CDR3 sequence is 13 residues long. Here the CDR3 reads CATSREADYGYTF. The CDR3 DNA reads as TGTGCCACCAGCAGAGAGGCGGACTATGGCTACACCTTC.

This clonotype was detected only a few times. This chain uses TRBV7-9 with TRBJ2-3; 8 nucleotides line up with TRBD1. The V gene's germline CDR1 is SEHNR and CDR2 FQNEAQ (reference sequence). The V segment lost 4 bases and the J segment 4 bases; nucleotides outside the gene matches: 7. This CDR3 comprises 15 residues. DNA for the CDR3: TGTGCCAGCAGCTCAGGGGGCGCTGAGGCAGATACGCAGTATTTT. This gives the protein CASSSGGAEADTQYF.

This clonotype was counted many times. The chain combines TRBV20-1 with TRBJ2-3; weak D call: TRBD1 (6 bases). There are 14 residues in the CDR3. CDR1 DFQATT and CDR2 SNEGSKA come from the germline V gene (reference sequence). Trimming took 2 bases from V and 1 from J, leaving 10 bases between them. The DNA for the CDR3 is TGCAGTGCTAGACGTACAGGGCGCACAGATACGCAGTATTTT. It translates to CSARRTGRTDTQYF.

In this sample, this clonotype turned up many times. The chain links TRBV15 to TRBJ2-7, with D hard to call. CDR1 and CDR2 (germline): LNHNV, YYDKDF (reference sequence). Trimming removed 0 bases at V and 6 bases at J, with 9 bases between. This CDR3 has 13 residues. The CDR3 nucleotides read TGTGCCACCAGCAGAGATGGCCTATCCGAGCAGTACGTC. The encoded protein is CATSRDGLSEQYV.

This clonotype has a count of ten or more. The chain recombines TRBV4-1 with TRBJ1-2; maybe TRBD1 (6 bases). The germline V gene has CDR1 MGHRA and CDR2 YSYEKL. The CDR3 contains 16 residues. Deletions cut 1 base from V and 0 bases from J, with 12 bases between. CDR3 residues: CASSQATQGPNYGYTF. The DNA for the CDR3 is TGCGCCAGCAGCCAAGCGACCCAGGGGCCTAACTATGGCTACACCTTC.

V usage is TRBV12-5 and J usage is TRBJ2-6; D tentatively reads TRBD1 or TRBD2 (5 bases each). With 7 bases removed from V and 0 bases from J, the gap between germline ends came to 10 bases. The CDR3 loop spans 15 amino acids. In germline, CDR1 is LGHNT, CDR2 FRNRAP. CDR3 sequence reads: CASASGPSGANVLTF. As DNA, the CDR3 is TGTGCTAGTGCCTCGGGACCCTCTGGGGCCAACGTCCTGACTTTC.

This clonotype was observed at least ten times. The chain couples TRBV29-1 to TRBJ1-2; possible D gene TRBD1, 5 bases. In germline, CDR1 is SQVTM, CDR2 ANQGSEA. CDR3 length: 13 amino acids. V was trimmed by 4 bases and J by 5 bases, leaving 14 bases between them. The CDR3 DNA sequence: TGCAGCGTTGCCATAGGGGATGGGTATGGCTACACCTTC. This gives the protein CSVAIGDGYGYTF.

This clonotype was observed a few times. The rearrangement links TRBV4-1 to TRBJ2-1; D remains ambiguous. V gave up 3 bases and J gave up 6 bases, with 6 bases separating them. The CDR3 is 12 amino acids. The germline CDR1 and CDR2 sequences are MGHRA and YSYEKL. Here the CDR3 reads CASSHDFNEQFF. CDR3 in DNA: TGCGCCAGCAGCCATGACTTCAATGAGCAGTTCTTC.